This TCR beta chain was recorded in a study of cytomegalovirus exposure and HLA in healthy donors. The overall study: Caucasian-associated ancestry cluster membership applied to under 85% of approximately 400 genotyped donors. The study, taken as a whole, reports: Later analysis demonstrated an association between a missense DCLRE1C variant and TCR beta V- and J-gene trimming. No immune exposure information besides CMV serostatus was available.

PCR involved 60 Vbeta and 13 Jbeta primers. Method: immunoSEQ multiplex PCR; TCRdb's copy keeps in-frame clones and lacks some. The sample lists approximately 75,000 clones, about 72% occurring once. The length of the CDR3 is 12 residues. Deletions cut 7 bases from V and 3 bases from J, with 8 bases between. CDR1 and CDR2 (germline): SNHLY, FYNNEI. As to this clone: Its target is not known.

The sample was PBMCs. This chain joins TRBV2 and TRBJ2-3; no definite D call. This sequence was found in a man in his forties or fifties in good health and CMV-seropositive. Here the CDR3 DNA reads TGTGCCAGCACCGGAGAGACAGATACGCAGTATTTT. Amino acid sequence: CASTGETDTQYF. The complete variable domain, with remaining parts taken from reference TRBV2 and TRBJ2-3, reads EPEVTQTPSHQVTQMGQEVILRCVPISNHLYFYWYRQILGQKVEFLVSFYNNEISEKSEIFDDQFSVERPDGSNFTLKIRSTKLEDSAMYFCASTGETDTQYFGPGTRLTVL.